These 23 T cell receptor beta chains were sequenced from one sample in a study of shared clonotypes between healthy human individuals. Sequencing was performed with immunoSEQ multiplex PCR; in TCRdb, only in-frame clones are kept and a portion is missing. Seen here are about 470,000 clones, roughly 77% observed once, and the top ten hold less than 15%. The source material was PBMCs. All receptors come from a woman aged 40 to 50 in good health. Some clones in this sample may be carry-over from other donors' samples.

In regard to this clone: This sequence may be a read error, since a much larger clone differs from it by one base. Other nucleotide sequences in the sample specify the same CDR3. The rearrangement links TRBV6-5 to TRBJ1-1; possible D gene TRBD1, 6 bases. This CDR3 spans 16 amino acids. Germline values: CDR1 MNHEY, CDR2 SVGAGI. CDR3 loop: CASSYSLQGGNTEAFF. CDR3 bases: TGTGCCAGCAGTTACTCGCTACAGGGAGGGAACACTGAGGCTTTCTTT.

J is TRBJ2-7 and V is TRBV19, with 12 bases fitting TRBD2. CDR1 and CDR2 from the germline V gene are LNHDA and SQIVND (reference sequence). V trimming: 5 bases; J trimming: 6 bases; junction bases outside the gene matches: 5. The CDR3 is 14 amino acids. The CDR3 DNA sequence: TGTGCCAGTAGTGGCGGACTAGCGGGAAGCGAGCAGTACTTC. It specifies CASSGGLAGSEQYF.

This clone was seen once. The CDR3 spells CASSTGGPRESAGELFF. The CDR3 coding sequence is TGTGCCAGCAGCACTGGGGGGCCCAGGGAGAGCGCCGGGGAGCTGTTTTTT. This chain uses TRBV7-2 with TRBJ2-2; D is possibly TRBD1 or TRBD2 (6 bases each). Between the trimmed V and J ends, which lost 5 bases and 6 bases, there was a span of 22 bases. Germline loops: CDR1 SGHTA, CDR2 FQGNSA. This CDR3 comprises 17 residues.

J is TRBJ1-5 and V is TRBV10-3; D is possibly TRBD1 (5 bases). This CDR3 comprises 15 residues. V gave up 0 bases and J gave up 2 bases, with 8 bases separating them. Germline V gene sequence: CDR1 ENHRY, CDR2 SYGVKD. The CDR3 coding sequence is TGTGCCATCAGTGAGTCGGGGGTTCGCAATCAGCCCCAGCATTTT. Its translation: CAISESGVRNQPQHF.

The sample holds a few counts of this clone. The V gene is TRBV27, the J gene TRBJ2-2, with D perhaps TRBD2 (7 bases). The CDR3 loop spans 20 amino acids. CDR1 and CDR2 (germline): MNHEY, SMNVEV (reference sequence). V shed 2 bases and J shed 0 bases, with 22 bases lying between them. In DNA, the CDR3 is TGTGCCAGCAGTTTAAGGGGGACTATCATATCCGACACGAACACCGGGGAGCTGTTTTTT. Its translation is CASSLRGTIISDTNTGELFF.

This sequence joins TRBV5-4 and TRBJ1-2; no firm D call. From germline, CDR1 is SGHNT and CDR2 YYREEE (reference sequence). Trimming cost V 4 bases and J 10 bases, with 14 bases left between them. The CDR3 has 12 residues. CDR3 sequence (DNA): TGTGCCAGCAGCCTGGACTCAGCTGTCTACACCTTC. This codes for CASSLDSAVYTF.

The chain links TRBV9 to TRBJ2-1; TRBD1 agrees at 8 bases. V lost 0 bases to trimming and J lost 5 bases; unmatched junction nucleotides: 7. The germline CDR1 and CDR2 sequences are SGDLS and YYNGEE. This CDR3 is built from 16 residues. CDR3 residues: CASSVAVRQGNNEQFF. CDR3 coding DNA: TGTGCCAGCAGCGTAGCTGTAAGACAGGGGAACAATGAGCAGTTCTTC.

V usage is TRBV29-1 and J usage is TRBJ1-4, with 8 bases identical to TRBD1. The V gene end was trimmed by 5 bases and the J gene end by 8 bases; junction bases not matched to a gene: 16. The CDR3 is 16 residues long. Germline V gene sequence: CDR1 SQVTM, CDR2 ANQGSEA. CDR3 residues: CSVLEFTRGLGEKLFF. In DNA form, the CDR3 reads TGCAGCGTTCTAGAATTTACCAGGGGGCTTGGGGAAAAACTGTTTTTT. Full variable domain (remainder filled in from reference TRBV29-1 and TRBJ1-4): SAVISQKPSRDICQRGTSLTIQCQVDSQVTMMFWYRQQPGQSLTLIATANQGSEATYESGFVIDKFPISRPNLTFSTLTVSNMSPEDSSIYLCSVLEFTRGLGEKLFFGSGTQLSVL.

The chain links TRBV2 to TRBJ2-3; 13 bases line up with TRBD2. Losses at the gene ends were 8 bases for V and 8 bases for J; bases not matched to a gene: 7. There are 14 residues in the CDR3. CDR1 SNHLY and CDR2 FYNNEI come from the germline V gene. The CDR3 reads CASQRLAGGSTQYF. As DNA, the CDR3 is TGTGCCAGCCAACGACTAGCGGGAGGTAGTACGCAGTATTTT.

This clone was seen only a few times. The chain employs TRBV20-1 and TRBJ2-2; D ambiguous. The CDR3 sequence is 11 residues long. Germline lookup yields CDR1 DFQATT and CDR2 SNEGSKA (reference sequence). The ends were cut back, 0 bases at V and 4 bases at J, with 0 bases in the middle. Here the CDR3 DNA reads TGCAGTGCTAGAGACACCGGGGAGCTGTTTTTT. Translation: CSARDTGELFF.

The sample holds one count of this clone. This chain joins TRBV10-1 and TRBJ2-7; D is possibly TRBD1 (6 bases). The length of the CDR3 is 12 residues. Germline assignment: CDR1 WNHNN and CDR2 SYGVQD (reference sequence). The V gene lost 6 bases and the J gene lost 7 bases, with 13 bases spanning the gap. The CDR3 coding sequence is TGCGCCAGCAGGAGCCCTAGGGGGGAGCAGTACTTC. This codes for CASRSPRGEQYF.

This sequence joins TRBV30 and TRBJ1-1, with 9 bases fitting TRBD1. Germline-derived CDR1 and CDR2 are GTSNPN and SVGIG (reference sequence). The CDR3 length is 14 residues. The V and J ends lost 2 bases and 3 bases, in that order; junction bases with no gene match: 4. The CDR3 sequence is CAWSTGGRYTEAFF. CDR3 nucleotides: TGTGCCTGGAGTACAGGGGGCCGATACACTGAAGCTTTCTTT.

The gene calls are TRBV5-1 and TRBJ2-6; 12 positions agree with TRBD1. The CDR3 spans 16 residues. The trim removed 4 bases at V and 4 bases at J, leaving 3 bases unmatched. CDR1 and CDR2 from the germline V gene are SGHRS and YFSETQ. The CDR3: CASSGTGGAGANVLTF. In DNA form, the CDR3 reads TGCGCCAGCAGCGGGACAGGGGGCGCAGGGGCCAACGTCCTGACTTTC. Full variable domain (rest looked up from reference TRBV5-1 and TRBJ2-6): KAGVTQTPRYLIKTRGQQVTLSCSPISGHRSVSWYQQTPGQGLQFLFEYFSETQRNKGNFPGRFSGRQFSNSRSEMNVSTLELGDSALYLCASSGTGGAGANVLTFGAGSRLTVL.

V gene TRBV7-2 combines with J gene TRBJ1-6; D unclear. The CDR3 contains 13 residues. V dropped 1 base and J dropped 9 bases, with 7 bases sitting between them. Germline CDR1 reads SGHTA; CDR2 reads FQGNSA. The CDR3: CASSLGRFSPLHF. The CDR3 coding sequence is TGTGCCAGCAGCTTAGGACGGTTTTCACCCCTCCACTTT.

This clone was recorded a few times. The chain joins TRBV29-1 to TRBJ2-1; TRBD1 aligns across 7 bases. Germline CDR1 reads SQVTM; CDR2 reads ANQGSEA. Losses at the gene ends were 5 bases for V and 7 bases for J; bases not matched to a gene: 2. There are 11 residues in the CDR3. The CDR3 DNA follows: TGCAGCGTTCGGGACAGAAATGAGCAGTTCTTC. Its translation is CSVRDRNEQFF.

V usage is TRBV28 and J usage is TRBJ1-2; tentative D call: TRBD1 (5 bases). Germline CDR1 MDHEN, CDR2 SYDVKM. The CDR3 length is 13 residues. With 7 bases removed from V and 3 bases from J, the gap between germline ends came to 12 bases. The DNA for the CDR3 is TGTGCCAGCAAGGTGGTGACAGACTATGGCTACACCTTC. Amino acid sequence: CASKVVTDYGYTF.

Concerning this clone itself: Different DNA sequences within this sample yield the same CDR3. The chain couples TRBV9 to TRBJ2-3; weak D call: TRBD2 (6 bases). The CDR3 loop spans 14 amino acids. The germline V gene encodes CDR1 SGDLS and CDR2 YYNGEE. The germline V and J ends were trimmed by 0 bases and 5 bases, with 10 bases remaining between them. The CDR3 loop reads CASSVATGGDTQYF. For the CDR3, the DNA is TGTGCCAGCAGCGTAGCTACCGGGGGAGATACGCAGTATTTT.

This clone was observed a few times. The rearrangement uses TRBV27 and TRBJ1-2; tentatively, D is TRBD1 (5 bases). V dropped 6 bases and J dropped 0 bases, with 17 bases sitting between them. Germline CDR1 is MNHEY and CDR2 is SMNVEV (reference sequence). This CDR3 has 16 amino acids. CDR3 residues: CASSNLGDRANYGYTF. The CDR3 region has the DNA TGTGCCAGCAGCAACCTAGGGGACCGAGCTAACTATGGCTACACCTTC.

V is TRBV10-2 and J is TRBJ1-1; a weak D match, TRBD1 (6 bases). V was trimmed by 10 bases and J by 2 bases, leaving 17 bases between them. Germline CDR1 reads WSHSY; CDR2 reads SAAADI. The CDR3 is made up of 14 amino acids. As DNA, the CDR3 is TGCGCCACCAGCGGGGGCCTTGGTAACACTGAAGCTTTCTTT. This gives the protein CATSGGLGNTEAFF.

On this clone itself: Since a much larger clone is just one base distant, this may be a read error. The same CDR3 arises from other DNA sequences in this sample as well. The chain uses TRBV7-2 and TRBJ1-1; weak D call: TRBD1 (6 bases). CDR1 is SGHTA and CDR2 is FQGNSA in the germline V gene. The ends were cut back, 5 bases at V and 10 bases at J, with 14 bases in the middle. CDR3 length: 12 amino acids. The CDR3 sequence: CASSDQGLGAFF. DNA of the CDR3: TGTGCCAGCAGCGATCAGGGGCTCGGAGCTTTCTTT.

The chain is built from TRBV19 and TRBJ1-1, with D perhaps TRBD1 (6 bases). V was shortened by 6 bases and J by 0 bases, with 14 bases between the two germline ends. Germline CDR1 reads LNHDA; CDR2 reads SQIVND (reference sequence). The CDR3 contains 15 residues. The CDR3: CASRLQDSMNTEAFF. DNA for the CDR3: TGTGCCAGTAGACTCCAGGACAGCATGAACACTGAAGCTTTCTTT.

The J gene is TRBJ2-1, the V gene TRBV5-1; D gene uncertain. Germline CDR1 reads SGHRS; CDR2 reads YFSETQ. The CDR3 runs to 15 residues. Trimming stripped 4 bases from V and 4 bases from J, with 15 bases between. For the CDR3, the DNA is TGCGCCAGCAGCCTTGCACGAGCGATATACAATGAGCAGTTCTTC. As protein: CASSLARAIYNEQFF.

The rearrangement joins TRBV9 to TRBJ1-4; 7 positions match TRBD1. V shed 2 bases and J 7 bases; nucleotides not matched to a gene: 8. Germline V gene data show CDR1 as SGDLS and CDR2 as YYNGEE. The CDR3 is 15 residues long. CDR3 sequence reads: CASSVRGTEGEKLFF. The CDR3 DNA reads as TGTGCCAGCAGCGTCAGGGGGACAGAGGGTGAAAAACTGTTTTTT.